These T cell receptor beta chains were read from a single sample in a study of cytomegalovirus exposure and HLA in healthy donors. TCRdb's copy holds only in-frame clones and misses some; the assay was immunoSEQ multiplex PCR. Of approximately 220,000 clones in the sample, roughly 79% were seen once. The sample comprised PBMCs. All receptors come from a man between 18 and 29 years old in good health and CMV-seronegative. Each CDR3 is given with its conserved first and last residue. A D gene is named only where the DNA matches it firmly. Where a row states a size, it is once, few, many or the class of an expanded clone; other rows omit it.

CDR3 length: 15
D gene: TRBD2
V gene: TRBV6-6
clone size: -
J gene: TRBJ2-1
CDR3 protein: CASSQGLAGNNEQFF
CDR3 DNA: TGTGCCAGCAGTCAGGGACTAGCGGGTAACAATGAGCAGTTCTTC

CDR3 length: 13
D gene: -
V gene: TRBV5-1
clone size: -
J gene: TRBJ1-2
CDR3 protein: CASSLGDIPGYTF
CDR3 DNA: TGCGCCAGCAGCTTGGGGGACATACCTGGCTACACCTTC

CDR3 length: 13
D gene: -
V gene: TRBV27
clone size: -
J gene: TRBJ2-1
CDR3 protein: CASSFREYNEQFF
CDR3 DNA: TGTGCCAGCAGTTTCCGCGAGTACAATGAGCAGTTCTTC

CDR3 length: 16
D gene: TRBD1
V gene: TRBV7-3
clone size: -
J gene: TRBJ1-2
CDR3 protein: CASSPSGQGRGGGYTF
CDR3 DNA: TGTGCCAGCAGCCCATCGGGACAGGGGCGAGGAGGCGGCTACACCTTC

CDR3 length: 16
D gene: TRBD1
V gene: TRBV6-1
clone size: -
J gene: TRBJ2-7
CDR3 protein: CASSEYTDRGNYEQYF
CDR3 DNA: TGTGCCAGCAGTGAATATACGGACAGGGGCAACTACGAGCAGTACTTC

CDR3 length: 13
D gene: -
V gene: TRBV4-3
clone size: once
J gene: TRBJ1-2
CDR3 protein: CASSRTDNYGYTF
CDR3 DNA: TGCGCCAGCAGCAGGACTGATAACTATGGCTACACCTTC

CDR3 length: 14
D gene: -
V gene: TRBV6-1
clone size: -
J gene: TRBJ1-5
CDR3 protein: CASTLTETNQPQHF
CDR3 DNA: TGTGCCAGCACTTTGACTGAAACCAATCAGCCCCAGCATTTT

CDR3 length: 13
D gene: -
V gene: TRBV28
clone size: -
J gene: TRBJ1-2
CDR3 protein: CASSLGGADGYTF
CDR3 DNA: TGTGCCAGCAGTTTGGGGGGTGCTGATGGCTACACCTTC

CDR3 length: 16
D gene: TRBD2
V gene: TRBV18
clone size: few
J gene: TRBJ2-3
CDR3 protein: CASSQKLAGGPDTQYF
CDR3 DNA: TGTGCCAGCTCACAGAAACTAGCGGGAGGGCCAGATACGCAGTATTTT

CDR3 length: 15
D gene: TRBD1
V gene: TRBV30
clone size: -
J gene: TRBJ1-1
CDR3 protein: CAWSARWDRNTEAFF
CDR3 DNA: TGTGCCTGGAGTGCGCGATGGGACAGAAACACTGAAGCTTTCTTT

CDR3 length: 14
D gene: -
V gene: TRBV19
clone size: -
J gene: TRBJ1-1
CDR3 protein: CASSLRGSGTEAFF
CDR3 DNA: TGTGCCAGTAGTCTGAGGGGTAGCGGCACTGAAGCTTTCTTT

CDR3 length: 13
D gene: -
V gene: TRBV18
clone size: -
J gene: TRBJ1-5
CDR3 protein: CASSPVTSQPQHF
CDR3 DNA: TGTGCCAGCTCACCCGTAACGAGTCAGCCCCAGCATTTT

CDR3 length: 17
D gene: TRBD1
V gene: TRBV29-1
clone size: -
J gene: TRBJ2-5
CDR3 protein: CSVTPFPRTGPLETQYF
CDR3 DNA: TGCAGCGTTACACCCTTCCCAAGGACAGGCCCGTTGGAGACCCAGTACTTC

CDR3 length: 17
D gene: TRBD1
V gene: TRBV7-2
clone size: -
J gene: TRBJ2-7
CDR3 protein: CASSLGVGPGGSKEQYF
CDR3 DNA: TGTGCCAGCAGCTTAGGGGTCGGGCCAGGGGGATCGAAGGAGCAGTACTTC

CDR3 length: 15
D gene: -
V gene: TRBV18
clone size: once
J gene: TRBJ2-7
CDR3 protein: CASSPGTGRSYEQYF
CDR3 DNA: TGTGCCAGCTCACCAGGAACTGGGAGGTCCTACGAGCAGTACTTC

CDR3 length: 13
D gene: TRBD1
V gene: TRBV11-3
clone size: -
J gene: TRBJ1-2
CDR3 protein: CASSPTGDYGYTF
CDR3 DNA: TGTGCCAGCAGCCCAACAGGGGACTATGGCTACACCTTC

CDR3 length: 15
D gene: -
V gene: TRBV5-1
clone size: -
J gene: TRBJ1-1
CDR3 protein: CASSTGGVGDTEAFF
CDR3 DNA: TGCGCCAGCAGCACAGGAGGGGTCGGGGACACTGAAGCTTTCTTT

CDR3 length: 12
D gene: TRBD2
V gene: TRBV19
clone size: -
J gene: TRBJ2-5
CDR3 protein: CASGGGWETQYF
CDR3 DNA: TGTGCCAGCGGGGGGGGCTGGGAGACCCAGTACTTC

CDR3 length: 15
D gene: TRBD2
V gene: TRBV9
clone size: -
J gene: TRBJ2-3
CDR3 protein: CASSVGSGGTDTQYF
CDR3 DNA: TGTGCCAGCAGCGTAGGTAGCGGGGGAACAGATACGCAGTATTTT

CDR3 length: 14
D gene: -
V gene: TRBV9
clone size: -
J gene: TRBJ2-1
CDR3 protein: CASSEEGTYNEQFF
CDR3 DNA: TGTGCCAGCAGCGAGGAGGGAACCTACAATGAGCAGTTCTTC

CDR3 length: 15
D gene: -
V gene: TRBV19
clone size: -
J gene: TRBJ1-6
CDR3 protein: CASSKIGSANSPLHF
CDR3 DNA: TGTGCCAGTAGTAAGATCGGGTCAGCCAATTCACCCCTCCACTTT

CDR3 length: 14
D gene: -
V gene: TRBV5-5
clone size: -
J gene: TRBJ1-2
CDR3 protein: CASSYWTGHDGYTF
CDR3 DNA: TGTGCCAGCAGCTACTGGACGGGACACGATGGCTACACCTTC